These 31 T cell receptor beta chains were all obtained from the same sample, sequenced in a study of T cell repertoires in cytomegalovirus infection. Their antigen targets remain unknown. TCRdb used MiXCR to reprocess the reads, holding one entry per CDR3 protein. Seen here are hundreds of thousands of distinct CDR3 sequences, roughly 30% observed once, and the top ten hold 13%. This specimen was cultured CD8+ T cells from PBMCs, taken from culture after CMV antigen stimulation. Receptors were obtained from a human donor in good health (CMV status not recorded). Some clones in this sample may be carry-over from other donors' samples.

The V gene is TRBV7-9, the J gene TRBJ2-3; no firm D call. CDR3 size: 15 residues. Germline V gene lookup returns CDR1 SEHNR and CDR2 FQNEAQ (reference sequence). Trimming took 0 bases from V and 1 from J, leaving 8 bases between them. The CDR3, as DNA: TGTGCCAGCAGCTTAGCGGGGATGGGCACAGATACGCAGTATTTT. This translates into CASSLAGMGTDTQYF.

The V and J genes are TRBV20-1 and TRBJ2-7; TRBD1 agrees at 8 bases. The CDR3 contains 14 residues. CDR1 and CDR2 from the germline V gene are DFQATT and SNEGSKA (reference sequence). Losses at the gene ends were 0 bases for V and 2 bases for J; bases not matched to a gene: 3. In DNA, the CDR3 is TGCAGTGCTAGAGATCGGACAGGGACCTACGAGCAGTACGTC. Residues: CSARDRTGTYEQYV.

This clonotype has more than one count but fewer than ten. The genes are TRBV6-1 and TRBJ2-4; D is possibly TRBD2 (6 bases). The CDR3 consists of 18 residues. Germline CDR1 and CDR2: MNHNS and SASEGT. V was cut by 5 bases and J by 0 bases, with 20 bases left in between. CDR3 loop: CASSSRRAFSLAKNIQYF. CDR3 nucleotides: TGTGCCAGCAGTTCACGGAGGGCCTTTTCGCTAGCCAAAAACATTCAGTACTTC.

V is TRBV7-9 and J is TRBJ2-7, with TRBD1 matching over 7 bases. Germline values: CDR1 SEHNR, CDR2 FQNEAQ (reference sequence). The CDR3 consists of 14 residues. The J segment lost 5 bases and the V segment lost 5 bases, leaving 9 bases of the junction unmatched. CDR3 protein: CASSGRQGGHEQYF. The CDR3 region has the DNA TGTGCCAGCAGCGGCCGACAGGGTGGACACGAGCAGTACTTC.

CDR3 loop: CASSIDWTGGMNTEAFF. The CDR3 nucleotides are TGTGCCAGTAGTATAGATTGGACAGGGGGAATGAACACTGAAGCTTTCTTT. The chain joins TRBV19 to TRBJ1-1, with 10 bases that match TRBD1. The CDR3 spans 17 residues. Per the germline V gene, CDR1 is LNHDA and CDR2 is SQIVND (reference sequence). V was pared by 0 bases and J by 0 bases, with 4 bases of the junction left unmatched.

Notes on this clonotype: Since a much larger clone is just one base distant, this may be a read error. The chain combines TRBV7-2 with TRBJ2-5; D unresolved. The CDR3 extends over 16 amino acids. Between the trimmed V and J ends, which lost 8 bases and 1 base, there was a span of 20 bases. CDR1 SGHTA and CDR2 FQGNSA come from the germline V gene. Written as DNA, the CDR3 is TGTGCCAGCGGCTCCAGCGTTGTGGGGTCCCAAGAGACCCAGTACTTC. Protein: CASGSSVVGSQETQYF. The whole variable domain, filled in from reference TRBV7-2 and TRBJ2-5, reads GAGVSQSPSNKVTEKGKDVELRCDPISGHTALYWYRQSLGQGLEFLIYFQGNSAPDKSGLPSDRFSAERTGGSVSTLTIQRTQQEDSAVYLCASGSSVVGSQETQYFGPGTRLLVL.

In this sample, this clonotype turned up a few times. V gene TRBV27 combines with J gene TRBJ2-5; D uncertain. With 3 bases removed from V and 4 bases from J, the gap between germline ends came to 12 bases. This CDR3 region has 14 residues. The germline V gene has CDR1 MNHEY and CDR2 SMNVEV (reference sequence). The CDR3: CASSFSPLRETQYF. DNA of the CDR3: TGTGCCAGCAGTTTCTCCCCACTTAGAGAGACCCAGTACTTC.

This clonotype was picked up many times. The chain links TRBV7-2 to TRBJ1-5; D gene unclear. Trimming pared 5 bases from V and 0 bases from J, leaving 11 bases between. Germline values: CDR1 SGHTA, CDR2 FQGNSA. This CDR3 is built from 15 residues. The DNA of the CDR3 is TGTGCCAGCAGCAAACATTCCTCTAGCAATCAGCCCCAGCATTTT. Translating gives CASSKHSSSNQPQHF.

This clonotype came up a few times. This chain links TRBV6-5 with TRBJ1-4, with TRBD1 as a possible D gene (5 bases). Trimming shortened V by 0 bases and J by 4 bases, and 9 bases separated the two germline ends. Germline values: CDR1 MNHEY, CDR2 SVGAGI. This CDR3 comprises 15 residues. CDR3 sequence: CASSYSTALNEKLFF. As DNA, the CDR3 is TGTGCCAGCAGTTACTCGACAGCACTTAATGAAAAACTGTTTTTT.

This clonotype was recorded once. The CDR3 DNA is TGTGCCAGCAGGTCAGGAAGAATTCAAGAGACCCAGTACTTC. Residues: CASRSGRIQETQYF. This rearrangement joins TRBV27 to TRBJ2-5; D remains ambiguous. V was pared by 6 bases and J by 2 bases, with 13 bases between. The V gene's germline CDR1 is MNHEY and CDR2 SMNVEV (reference sequence). The CDR3 is 14 amino acids.

The chain couples TRBV11-1 to TRBJ2-5; 7 bases are a match to TRBD2. CDR3 length: 15 amino acids. J lost 5 bases, V lost 2 bases, and 8 bases had no gene match. CDR1 SGHAT and CDR2 FQDESV come from the germline V gene (reference sequence). DNA for the CDR3: TGTGCCAGCAGCTTACATTCGCGGGGGAGGGAGACCCAGTACTTC. It translates to CASSLHSRGRETQYF.

This clonotype has just a few counts. This chain connects TRBV6-1 to TRBJ2-7; no firm D call. CDR1 and CDR2 (germline): MNHNS, SASEGT. Trimming shortened V by 3 bases and J by 4 bases, and 10 bases separated the two germline ends. The CDR3 extends over 13 amino acids. CDR3 region: CASSDPRLYEQYV. CDR3 nucleotides: TGTGCCAGCAGTGACCCCAGACTTTACGAGCAGTACGTC.

This clonotype was seen only a few times. The chain joins TRBV5-5 to TRBJ2-2, with D possibly being TRBD2 (6 bases). This CDR3 has 14 residues. Germline V gene data show CDR1 as SGHKS and CDR2 as YYEKEE (reference sequence). Trimming took off 4 bases at V and 4 bases at J, with 11 bases between the two ends. The CDR3 DNA sequence: TGTGCCAGCAGCAGGGGACTGCTCACCGGGGAGCTGTTTTTT. Translating gives CASSRGLLTGELFF.

The rearrangement joins TRBV6-1 to TRBJ1-6; D remains unclear. The germline V gene has CDR1 MNHNS and CDR2 SASEGT. Trimming left V 3 bases short and J 8 bases short, with 14 bases between. The length of the CDR3 is 15 residues. CDR3 nucleotides: TGTGCCAGCAGTGAGGGGTTCCTTTTGGATTCACCCCTCCACTTT. Protein: CASSEGFLLDSPLHF.

V is TRBV4-1 and J is TRBJ2-5; the D is unclear. The germline V gene encodes CDR1 MGHRA and CDR2 YSYEKL. The CDR3 sequence is 9 residues long. V was trimmed by 2 bases and J by 13 bases, leaving 5 bases between them. The CDR3 region is CASSQFGYF. CDR3 nucleotides: TGCGCCAGCAGCCAATTCGGGTACTTC.

Remarks on this clonotype: One end of the junction fails to match germline, which may point to a read error. V is TRBV7-2 and J is TRBJ2-1, with 14 bases lining up with TRBD2. The CDR3 spans 15 residues. Germline V lookup: CDR1 SGHTA, CDR2 FQGNSA. DNA for the CDR3: TGTGCCAACAGCCCGACTAGCGGGGGGGCGGTTGAGCAGTTCTTC. Residues: CANSPTSGGAVEQFF. Combining the CDR3 with reference TRBV7-2 and TRBJ2-1 gives the whole variable domain GAGVSQSPSNKVTEKGKDVELRCDPISGHTALYWYRQSLGQGLEFLIYFQGNSAPDKSGLPSDRFSAERTGGSVSTLTIQRTQQEDSAVYLCANSPTSGGAVEQFFGPGTRLTVL.

This clonotype appeared a few times. The gene calls are TRBV7-2 and TRBJ2-5; no firm D call. In germline, CDR1 is SGHTA, CDR2 FQGNSA. The CDR3 consists of 16 residues. V lost 1 base to trimming and J lost 5 bases, with 17 bases between them. The CDR3 region is CASSLDGLVLAETQYF. The CDR3 nucleotides are TGTGCCAGCAGCTTAGACGGGCTAGTTCTCGCCGAGACCCAGTACTTC.

This clonotype was seen a few times. The rearrangement uses TRBV5-4 and TRBJ2-1; TRBD2 matches 12 bases. This CDR3 region has 15 residues. Losses at the gene ends were 4 bases for V and 7 bases for J; bases not matched to a gene: 6. Germline assignment: CDR1 SGHNT and CDR2 YYREEE (reference sequence). DNA of the CDR3: TGTGCCAGCAGCCCAATGACTAGCGGGGGAAATGAGCAGTTCTTC. This encodes CASSPMTSGGNEQFF.

Ten or more counts support this clonotype. The V and J genes are TRBV7-2 and TRBJ2-3, with a possible D match to TRBD2 (5 bases). This CDR3 is 17 amino acids long. Germline-derived CDR1 and CDR2 are SGHTA and FQGNSA. Trimming cost V 1 base and J 0 bases, with 14 bases left between them. The CDR3 DNA is TGTGCCAGCAGCTTAGGAGTTCGGCGGGTTAGCACAGATACGCAGTATTTT. It encodes CASSLGVRRVSTDTQYF.

This clonotype has only a few counts. The chain is built from TRBV7-9 and TRBJ1-3; maybe TRBD1 (5 bases). The germline CDR1 and CDR2 sequences are SEHNR and FQNEAQ (reference sequence). This CDR3 contains 18 residues. V gave up 5 bases and J gave up 4 bases, with 24 bases separating them. CDR3 region: CASSTPGRTTMAGNTIYF. The CDR3 DNA follows: TGTGCCAGCAGCACCCCCGGACGGACAACCATGGCCGGAAACACCATATATTTT.

As DNA, the CDR3 is TGTGCCAGCAGTTCGGAGGGGGTTTGGAACACCGGGGAGCTGTTTTTT. Translated, it gives CASSSEGVWNTGELFF. The rearrangement links TRBV6-2 or TRBV6-3 to TRBJ2-2, with D perhaps being TRBD1 or TRBD2 (6 bases each). CDR3 length: 16 residues. Trimming shortened V by 4 bases and J by 1 base, and 13 bases separated the two germline ends. In germline, CDR1 is MNHEY, CDR2 SVGEGT.

The CDR3 reads CASSVGYGTLKMEGYTF. CDR3 bases: TGTGCCAGCAGCGTAGGGTACGGGACCCTAAAAATGGAAGGCTACACCTTC. The chain recombines TRBV9 with TRBJ1-2, with a weak D call TRBD1 (5 bases). Looked up from germline, CDR1 is SGDLS and CDR2 is YYNGEE. The CDR3 is made up of 17 amino acids. The ends were cut back, 0 bases at V and 8 bases at J, with 23 bases in the middle.

At least ten counts were recorded for this clonotype. The chain joins TRBV6-5 to TRBJ2-2; D possibly corresponds to TRBD1 (6 bases). The germline V and J ends were trimmed by 6 bases and 2 bases, with 10 bases remaining between them. The germline V gene has CDR1 MNHEY and CDR2 SVGAGI. The CDR3 length is 14 residues. The CDR3 nucleotides are TGTGCCAGCAGCCACAGGGCAAACACCGGGGAGCTGTTTTTT. Amino acid sequence: CASSHRANTGELFF.

The genes are TRBV29-1 and TRBJ2-1; tentatively, D is TRBD2 (5 bases). Trimming left V 2 bases short and J 8 bases short, with 16 bases between. Germline V CDR1 and CDR2: SQVTM, ANQGSEA. This CDR3 region has 14 residues. The CDR3 loop reads CSVERRGIGYEQFF. CDR3 sequence (DNA): TGCAGCGTTGAAAGAAGAGGGATCGGGTATGAGCAGTTCTTC.

The sample holds many counts of this clonotype. CDR3 sequence: CASSTGTYEQYV. Here the CDR3 DNA reads TGTGCCAGCAGCACCGGGACCTACGAGCAGTACGTC. This chain links TRBV7-9 with TRBJ2-7; TRBD2 might be the D (5 bases). Trimming shortened V by 5 bases and J by 2 bases, and 7 bases separated the two germline ends. CDR1 is SEHNR and CDR2 is FQNEAQ in the germline V gene (reference sequence). CDR3 length: 12 residues.

This clonotype was detected ten times or more. The chain links TRBV7-6 to TRBJ1-6; D call uncertain. The length of the CDR3 is 14 residues. CDR1 SGHVS and CDR2 FNYEAQ come from the germline V gene. Trimming took 1 base from V and 7 from J, leaving 8 bases between them. CDR3 amino acids: CASSLEGSNSPLHF. CDR3 in DNA: TGTGCCAGCAGCTTAGAGGGTTCGAATTCACCCCTCCACTTT. Full variable domain (remainder filled in from reference TRBV7-6 and TRBJ1-6): GAGVSQSPRYKVTKRGQDVALRCDPISGHVSLYWYRQALGQGPEFLTYFNYEAQQDKSGLPNDRFSAERPEGSISTLTIQRTEQRDSAMYRCASSLEGSNSPLHFGNGTRLTVT.

The gene calls are TRBV7-8 and TRBJ2-1; tentative D call: TRBD2 (7 bases). The CDR3 is 16 amino acids. V was pared by 3 bases and J by 1 base, with 13 bases between. Germline V lookup: CDR1 SGHVS, CDR2 FQNEAQ. In nucleotides, the CDR3 is TGTGCCAGCAGCTTCCCGGGGGGCGATTCCTACAATGAGCAGTTCTTC. Its protein is CASSFPGGDSYNEQFF.

Only a few counts were recorded for this clonotype. The J gene is TRBJ2-1, the V gene TRBV6-6; D gene uncertain. Germline assignment: CDR1 MNHNY and CDR2 SVGAGI (reference sequence). Trimming left V 0 bases short and J 1 base short, with 16 bases between. The CDR3 consists of 18 residues. The CDR3 DNA follows: TGTGCCAGCAGTTACTCGCGCCAGGCCCGCTGGTCCTACAATGAGCAGTTCTTC. Amino acid sequence: CASSYSRQARWSYNEQFF.

This clonotype has just a few counts. V gene TRBV19 combines with J gene TRBJ2-3; D not resolved. The CDR3 contains 14 residues. Germline V CDR1 and CDR2: LNHDA, SQIVND (reference sequence). Trimming removed 3 bases at V and 6 bases at J, with 13 bases between. CDR3 coding DNA: TGTGCCAGTAGTATCTCCCCTTTTTGGGATACGCAGTATTTT. Protein: CASSISPFWDTQYF.

This chain connects TRBV7-9 to TRBJ2-3; either TRBD1 or TRBD2 may supply D (6 bases each). V shed 1 base and J shed 1 base, with 12 bases lying between them. This CDR3 is 16 amino acids long. Germline V gives CDR1 SEHNR, CDR2 FQNEAQ (reference sequence). The CDR3 DNA reads as TGTGCCAGCAGCTTAGAGGGGGGACACCGCACAGATACGCAGTATTTT. The encoded protein is CASSLEGGHRTDTQYF.

Remarks on this clonotype: A single base separates this from a much larger clone, so it may be a read error. The rearrangement links TRBV12-5 to TRBJ2-5; maybe TRBD2 (6 bases). CDR1 is LGHNT and CDR2 is FRNRAP in the germline V gene. The CDR3 totals 13 residues. The ends were cut back, 5 bases at V and 6 bases at J, with 13 bases in the middle. CDR3 amino acids: CASGPGTEKTQYF. As DNA, the CDR3 is TGTGCTAGTGGTCCCGGGACTGAAAAGACCCAGTACTTC.